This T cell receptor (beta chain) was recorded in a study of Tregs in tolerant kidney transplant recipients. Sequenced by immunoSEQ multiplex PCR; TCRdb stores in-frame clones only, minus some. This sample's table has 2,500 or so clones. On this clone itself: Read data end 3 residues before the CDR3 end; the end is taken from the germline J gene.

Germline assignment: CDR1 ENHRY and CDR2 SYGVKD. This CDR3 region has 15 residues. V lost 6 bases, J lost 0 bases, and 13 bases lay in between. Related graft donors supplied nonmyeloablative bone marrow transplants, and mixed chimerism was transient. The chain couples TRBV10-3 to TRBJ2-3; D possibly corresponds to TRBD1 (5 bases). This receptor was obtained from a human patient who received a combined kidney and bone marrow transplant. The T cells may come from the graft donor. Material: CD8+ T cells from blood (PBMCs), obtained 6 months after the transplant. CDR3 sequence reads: CAIRTDTSSTDTQYF. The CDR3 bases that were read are TGTGCCATCAGGACGGACACCTCTAGCACAGATACG.